The source of this T cell receptor (beta chain) is a study of blood T cell repertoires in COVID-19. Germline values: CDR1 SGHAT, CDR2 FQNNGV. Trimming stripped 3 bases from V and 6 bases from J, with 14 bases between. The CDR3 runs 15 residues. Original data processing: Amplification of reference gene primers was used by the study to estimate nucleated cell counts. The protocol was immunoSEQ multiplex PCR, while the TCRdb copy is restricted to in-frame clones and leaves out a portion. That table supplies the V and J calls and clone size; D and trimming were determined from the DNA. Seen here are fewer than 200,000 clones, roughly 90% observed once, and the top ten hold 0.5% to 0.55%.

The receptor was derived from a man in his fifties with acute or convalescent COVID-19. The chain links TRBV11-2 to TRBJ2-2, with D possibly TRBD2 on 6 matching bases. Sequencing was carried out using peripheral blood. The CDR3 sequence is CASSFTSPWAGELFF. The DNA for the CDR3 is TGTGCCAGCAGCTTTACTAGCCCCTGGGCCGGGGAGCTGTTTTTT.